This T cell receptor beta chain was captured in a study of blood T cells in healthy people across ages. Study observations and caveats: Naive CD4+ cell counts and diversity both ran higher in long-lived than in aged donors.

PBMCs were isolated at a quantity of at least 6 million per sample. Total RNA extraction produced at least 6 micrograms (per sample) for the study. A few counts support this clonotype. No antigen is known for it. A second PCR of 7 to 11 cycles used a sample-barcoded 5' primer and a J-beta primer mix. Each cDNA molecule was tagged by a template-switch adaptor with 12 random nucleotides. TCRdb passed the 5' RACE reads through MiXCR, listing each CDR3 protein once. The top ten hold about 21% of the sample, which has 910,000 or so distinct CDR3 sequences, around 54% seen once. V shed 4 bases, J shed 1 base, and the junction held 13 bases outside the gene matches. From germline, CDR1 is MNHEY and CDR2 SVGEGT. CDR3 length: 17 amino acids.

Sample: blood. The receptor was isolated from a woman aged 55-70 years in good health. V is TRBV6-2 or TRBV6-3 and J is TRBJ2-7; 7 bases match TRBD1. CDR3 in DNA: TGTGCCAGCAGTTTACCCCCGGGACAGCGCCTATCCTACGAGCAGTACTTC. Translated: CASSLPPGQRLSYEQYF.